The 30 T cell receptor beta chains given below trace back to one sample, sequenced in a study of T cell repertoires and HLA-DP antigens. No cognate antigen is known for these TCRs. Sequencing used immunoSEQ multiplex PCR; TCRdb keeps in-frame clones, though not all of them. The sample records some 110,000 clones, about 92% being singletons. Sequenced material: CD4+ T cells from PBMCs. These receptors all stem from a woman younger than 30 in good health and CMV-seronegative.

The chain has TRBV12-5 and TRBJ2-1; no clear D. This CDR3 has 11 residues. The germline V gene has CDR1 LGHNT and CDR2 FRNRAP. V was pared by 6 bases and J by 10 bases, with 10 bases between. CDR3 coding DNA: TGTGCTAGTGGCACCCCCTGGGAGCAGTTCTTC. It translates to CASGTPWEQFF. The entire variable domain, with the rest obtained from reference TRBV12-5 and TRBJ2-1, is as follows: DARVTQTPRHKVTEMGQEVTMRCQPILGHNTVFWYRQTMMQGLELLAYFRNRAPLDDSGMPKDRFSAEMPDATLATLKIQPSEPRDSAVYFCASGTPWEQFFGPGTRLTVL.

The chain couples TRBV9 to TRBJ1-4; no clear D gene. Germline V lookup: CDR1 SGDLS, CDR2 YYNGEE. This CDR3 is built from 16 residues. V was pared by 0 bases and J by 5 bases, with 14 bases between. This chain's CDR3 is CASSVEAEGRNEKLFF. The DNA of the CDR3 is TGTGCCAGCAGCGTAGAGGCTGAGGGAAGAAATGAAAAACTGTTTTTT.

The chain carries TRBV6-1 and TRBJ2-5, with TRBD2 matching 7 bases. Unmatched junction bases numbered 6, after V lost 7 bases and J lost 4 bases. CDR3 length: 13 residues. CDR1 is MNHNS and CDR2 is SASEGT in the germline V gene. Here the CDR3 reads CASKVIAGETQYF. The CDR3 DNA follows: TGTGCCAGCAAGGTTATAGCGGGAGAGACCCAGTACTTC.

Here the CDR3 reads CASSPRRTESYEQYF. The CDR3 DNA reads as TGTGCCAGCAGTCCCCGGCGAACGGAATCCTACGAGCAGTACTTC. The rearrangement uses TRBV6-6 and TRBJ2-7; D unclear. The CDR3 length is 15 residues. Deletions cut 5 bases from V and 1 base from J, with 15 bases between. Germline-derived CDR1 and CDR2 are MNHNY and SVGAGI (reference sequence).

The rearrangement joins TRBV4-2 to TRBJ2-2, with D perhaps matching TRBD2 (6 bases). CDR1 LGHNA and CDR2 YNFKEQ come from the germline V gene. The CDR3 spans 14 residues. V lost 1 base and J 5 bases, leaving 8 bases between the germline ends. The CDR3 DNA is TGTGCCAGCAGCCAAGGTCGGGGGACCGGGGAGCTGTTTTTT. This translates into CASSQGRGTGELFF.

This chain links TRBV18 with TRBJ2-1; D is possibly TRBD1 or TRBD2 (5 bases each). V was shortened by 1 base and J by 3 bases, with 7 bases between the two germline ends. Germline-derived CDR1 and CDR2 are KGHSH and LQKENI. This CDR3 is built from 14 residues. CDR3 sequence: CASSPRGSYNEQFF. Here the CDR3 DNA reads TGTGCCAGCTCACCACGGGGGAGCTACAATGAGCAGTTCTTC.

This rearrangement joins TRBV5-1 to TRBJ2-1; D possibly uses TRBD1 or TRBD2 (5 bases each). The CDR3 loop spans 16 amino acids. Germline-derived CDR1 and CDR2 are SGHRS and YFSETQ. Deletions cut 0 bases from V and 8 bases from J, with 18 bases between. CDR3 protein: CASSLGSGTRTDEQFF. CDR3 DNA: TGCGCCAGCAGCTTGGGATCTGGGACCCGAACCGATGAGCAGTTCTTC.

Notes on this clone: Other DNA sequences from this sample encode an identical CDR3 as well. The chain has TRBV7-9 and TRBJ1-4; TRBD1 might be the D (5 bases). Germline loops: CDR1 SEHNR, CDR2 FQNEAQ (reference sequence). The V gene lost 1 base and the J gene lost 8 bases, with 5 bases spanning the gap. The CDR3 extends over 12 amino acids. CDR3 sequence: CASSLGDEKLFF. Here the CDR3 DNA reads TGTGCCAGCAGCTTAGGGGACGAAAAACTGTTTTTT.

The chain has TRBV6-5 and TRBJ2-3; TRBD2 aligns across 9 bases. V shed 2 bases, J shed 10 bases, and the junction held 10 bases outside the gene matches. Germline CDR1 reads MNHEY; CDR2 reads SVGAGI. The CDR3 covers 15 residues. The CDR3 protein is CASSYRGTSRPSQYF. CDR3 bases: TGTGCCAGCAGTTACCGGGGGACTAGCCGGCCGTCGCAGTATTTT.

This clone was counted a single time. The rearrangement links TRBV19 to TRBJ2-3, with D possibly matching TRBD1 (8 bases). V lost 4 bases, J lost 2 bases, and 19 bases lay in between. The CDR3 has 17 amino acids. The germline V gene encodes CDR1 LNHDA and CDR2 SQIVND (reference sequence). The CDR3 sequence is CASSTRRQGRDTDTQYF. CDR3 DNA sequence: TGTGCCAGTAGTACACGAAGACAGGGGAGGGACACAGATACGCAGTATTTT.

The chain is built from TRBV14 and TRBJ2-3; D may be TRBD1 or TRBD2 (5 bases each). Trimming took off 3 bases at V and 1 base at J, with 14 bases between the two ends. The CDR3 loop spans 16 amino acids. Germline V gives CDR1 SGHDN, CDR2 FVKESK. CDR3: CASSHIRGRGTDTQYF. In nucleotides, the CDR3 is TGTGCCAGCAGCCATATCCGGGGACGAGGCACAGATACGCAGTATTTT.

The chain couples TRBV18 to TRBJ1-5; D is uncertain. Germline V gene sequence: CDR1 KGHSH, CDR2 LQKENI. With 5 bases removed from V and 7 bases from J, the gap between germline ends came to 12 bases. The CDR3 is made up of 13 amino acids. As DNA, the CDR3 is TGTGCCAGCTCAAGTCAGGTGGACCAGCCCCAGCATTTT. It translates to CASSSQVDQPQHF.

The CDR3 DNA sequence: TGTGCCAGCAGCATCCGGACAAACCCGGGGTATGGCTACACCTTC. Protein sequence: CASSIRTNPGYGYTF. The rearrangement links TRBV5-4 to TRBJ1-2; tentatively, D is TRBD1 (5 bases). CDR1 SGHNT and CDR2 YYREEE come from the germline V gene (reference sequence). This CDR3 contains 15 residues. V lost 4 bases, J lost 5 bases, and 18 bases lay in between.

The chain couples TRBV6-1 to TRBJ2-3; D is ambiguous. Germline V lookup: CDR1 MNHNS, CDR2 SASEGT. This CDR3 has 15 residues. With 6 bases removed from V and 0 bases from J, the gap between germline ends came to 13 bases. In DNA form, the CDR3 reads TGTGCCAGCAGCCTCATCGCGCTTAGCACAGATACGCAGTATTTT. Translated: CASSLIALSTDTQYF.

This sequence joins TRBV7-8 and TRBJ2-7, with D perhaps given as TRBD1 or TRBD2 (5 bases each). Germline-derived CDR1 and CDR2 are SGHVS and FQNEAQ. This CDR3 has 15 amino acids. Trimming cost V 4 bases and J 1 base, with 14 bases left between them. The CDR3 loop reads CASSSGTADSYEQYV. The CDR3 region has the DNA TGTGCCAGCAGCTCTGGGACGGCCGATTCCTACGAGCAGTACGTC.

The rearrangement uses TRBV6-6 and TRBJ1-5, with TRBD1 matching over 9 bases. V lost 7 bases, J lost 2 bases, and 3 bases stayed unmatched. The CDR3 length is 14 residues. CDR1 is MNHNY, CDR2 SVGAGI, per germline (reference sequence). The DNA for the CDR3 is TGTGCCAGCAATACAGGGGGCGGCAATCAGCCCCAGCATTTT. It encodes CASNTGGGNQPQHF.

This clone has a single count. This chain connects TRBV28 to TRBJ2-1; tentatively, D is TRBD1 or TRBD2 (6 bases each). CDR3 length: 14 amino acids. The ends were cut back, 3 bases at V and 5 bases at J, with 11 bases in the middle. Germline CDR1 reads MDHEN; CDR2 reads SYDVKM. The CDR3 loop is CASSLDGGHNEQFF. For the CDR3, the DNA is TGTGCCAGCAGTTTGGACGGGGGCCACAATGAGCAGTTCTTC.

The V gene is TRBV28, the J gene TRBJ2-3; D is perhaps TRBD1 or TRBD2 (7 bases each). The CDR3 is 15 residues long. The V end lost 6 bases, the J end lost 1 base, and 14 bases lay between the germline ends. The germline V gene encodes CDR1 MDHEN and CDR2 SYDVKM. CDR3 region: CASSPQGGGTDTQYF. For the CDR3, the DNA is TGTGCCAGCAGCCCCCAGGGGGGGGGCACAGATACGCAGTATTTT.

This clone was recorded only once. V is TRBV2 and J is TRBJ2-2, with D maybe TRBD1 (6 bases). The CDR3 totals 15 residues. V gave up 2 bases and J gave up 6 bases, with 13 bases separating them. Germline CDR1 and CDR2: SNHLY and FYNNEI. DNA for the CDR3: TGTGCCAGCAGTGAACCCAGGGGTGTCCCCGGGGAGCTGTTTTTT. Translated: CASSEPRGVPGELFF.

The V gene is TRBV5-6, the J gene TRBJ2-7; possibly TRBD2 for D (6 bases). The length of the CDR3 is 15 residues. Germline CDR1 and CDR2: SGHDT and YYEEEE. The V and J ends lost 4 bases and 0 bases respectively, with 14 bases between them. CDR3 bases: TGTGCCAGCAGCAAGGTGGACGGGAGCTCCTACGAGCAGTACTTC. Its protein product is CASSKVDGSSYEQYF.

The chain is built from TRBV28 and TRBJ2-7; unclear D gene. The V gene lost 5 bases and the J gene lost 1 base, with 6 bases spanning the gap. Germline CDR1 reads MDHEN; CDR2 reads SYDVKM. The CDR3 runs to 12 residues. The CDR3 DNA reads as TGTGCCAGCAGTAATCTATCCTACGAGCAGTACTTC. It encodes CASSNLSYEQYF.

This chain connects TRBV7-9 to TRBJ1-4; D not resolved. Germline loops: CDR1 SEHNR, CDR2 FQNEAQ (reference sequence). The CDR3 extends over 15 amino acids. V dropped 5 bases and J dropped 4 bases, with 14 bases sitting between them. CDR3 region: CASSPHTQINEKLFF. CDR3 in DNA: TGTGCCAGCAGCCCTCACACCCAGATTAATGAAAAACTGTTTTTT.

This clone was seen more than once but under ten times. The V call is TRBV10-1, the J call TRBJ2-7, with D uncertain. Trimming pared 8 bases from V and 2 bases from J, leaving 10 bases between. The CDR3 spans 12 residues. CDR1 is WNHNN and CDR2 is SYGVQD in the germline V gene (reference sequence). The DNA for the CDR3 is TGCGCCAGCCTCAGTGCCCCCTACGAGCAGTACTTC. Its protein product is CASLSAPYEQYF.

This sequence joins TRBV6-5 and TRBJ2-3; TRBD2 agrees at 7 bases. Germline CDR1 MNHEY, CDR2 SVGAGI. With 4 bases clipped from V and 4 bases from J, the junction kept 11 bases outside the gene matches. The length of the CDR3 is 16 residues. CDR3 in amino acids: CASSSSRRGSPDTQYF. CDR3 nucleotides: TGTGCCAGCAGTTCCTCGAGGCGGGGGTCCCCAGATACGCAGTATTTT.

The chain carries TRBV27 and TRBJ1-1, with 7 bases identical to TRBD1. Germline trimming cut 6 bases from V and 8 bases from J; bases unmatched to any gene: 3. Germline V gene lookup returns CDR1 MNHEY and CDR2 SMNVEV (reference sequence). The CDR3 consists of 11 residues. The DNA of the CDR3 is TGTGCCAGCAGGCAGGACAGGGAAGCTTTCTTT. Translation: CASRQDREAFF.

This chain uses TRBV12-5 with TRBJ1-2, with 9 nucleotides matching TRBD1. J gave up 2 bases and V 7 bases, and 8 bases lay outside the gene matches. CDR1 and CDR2 from the germline V gene are LGHNT and FRNRAP. The CDR3 has 15 amino acids. The CDR3 is CASAQSGTGNYGYTF. DNA for the CDR3: TGTGCTAGTGCCCAATCAGGGACAGGGAACTATGGCTACACCTTC.

Written as DNA, the CDR3 is TGTGCCAGCAGCGTAGACAGAAACTATGGCTACACCTTC. Encoded protein: CASSVDRNYGYTF. V gene TRBV9 combines with J gene TRBJ1-2; no firm D call. This CDR3 contains 13 residues. Per germline, CDR1 SGDLS and CDR2 YYNGEE. The V end lost 0 bases, the J end lost 2 bases, and 5 bases lay between the germline ends.

The chain uses TRBV6-1 and TRBJ1-3; no clear D. Per the germline V gene, CDR1 is MNHNS and CDR2 is SASEGT. The V end was cut by 6 bases, the J end by 2 bases, with 11 bases between. The CDR3 is made up of 14 amino acids. The CDR3: CASREGLAGNTIYF. DNA for the CDR3: TGTGCCAGCAGGGAGGGTCTGGCTGGAAACACCATATATTTT.

The CDR3 loop reads CAWSVTSAHEQYF. In DNA, the CDR3 is TGTGCCTGGAGTGTAACGTCAGCCCACGAGCAGTACTTC. This chain uses TRBV30 with TRBJ2-7, with unresolved D. The V gene lost 0 bases and the J gene lost 5 bases, with 11 bases spanning the gap. The CDR3 sequence is 13 residues long. CDR1 and CDR2 (germline): GTSNPN, SVGIG (reference sequence).

V usage is TRBV19 and J usage is TRBJ2-5; D is possibly TRBD1 (6 bases). Trimming removed 5 bases at V and 6 bases at J, with 13 bases between. The germline gives CDR1 LNHDA, CDR2 SQIVND (reference sequence). This CDR3 is 13 amino acids long. CDR3 DNA sequence: TGTGCCAGTAGTCCGAAAGGGGGACAGACCCAGTACTTC. Its translation: CASSPKGGQTQYF.